Only one count was recorded for the clone carrying this TCR beta chain. What it recognizes is unknown. This sample was included in a study of T cell responses to AZD1222 COVID-19 vaccine. Findings of the study overall: Females made up more of the donors, who were largely white British, and clonal diversity may have come out too low. Close to half of all spike-specific TCRs reportedly target regions of the variants that are unmutated.

Generated by immunoSEQ multiplex PCR, the TCRdb table keeps only in-frame clones and is missing some. This sample has 180,000 or so clones, with roughly 94% found just once. Germline-derived CDR1 and CDR2 are SEHNR and FQNEAQ (reference sequence). V shed 5 bases, J shed 2 bases, and the junction held 8 bases outside the gene matches. This CDR3 has 15 residues. This clonotype was sampled from an adult in good health. This sample comprised peripheral blood, obtained on day 0 of AZD1222 vaccination. V usage is TRBV7-9 and J usage is TRBJ1-1, with 7 nucleotides matching TRBD1. CDR3 sequence: CASSEGQRSNTEAFF. CDR3 sequence (DNA): TGTGCCAGCAGCGAGGGACAGAGGAGTAACACTGAAGCTTTCTTT.